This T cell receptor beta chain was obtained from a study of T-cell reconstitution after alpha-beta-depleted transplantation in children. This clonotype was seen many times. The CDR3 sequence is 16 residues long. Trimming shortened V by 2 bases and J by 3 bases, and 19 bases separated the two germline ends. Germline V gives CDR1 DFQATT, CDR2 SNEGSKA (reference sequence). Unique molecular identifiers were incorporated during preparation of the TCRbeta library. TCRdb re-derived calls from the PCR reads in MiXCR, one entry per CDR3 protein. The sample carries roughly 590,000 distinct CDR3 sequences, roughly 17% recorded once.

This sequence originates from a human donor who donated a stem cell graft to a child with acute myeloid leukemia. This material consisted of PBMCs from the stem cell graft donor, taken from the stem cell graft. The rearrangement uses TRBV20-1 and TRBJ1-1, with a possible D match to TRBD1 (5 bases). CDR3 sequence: CSARPPSGAWYTEAFF. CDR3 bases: TGCAGTGCTAGACCTCCGAGTGGGGCCTGGTACACTGAAGCTTTCTTT.